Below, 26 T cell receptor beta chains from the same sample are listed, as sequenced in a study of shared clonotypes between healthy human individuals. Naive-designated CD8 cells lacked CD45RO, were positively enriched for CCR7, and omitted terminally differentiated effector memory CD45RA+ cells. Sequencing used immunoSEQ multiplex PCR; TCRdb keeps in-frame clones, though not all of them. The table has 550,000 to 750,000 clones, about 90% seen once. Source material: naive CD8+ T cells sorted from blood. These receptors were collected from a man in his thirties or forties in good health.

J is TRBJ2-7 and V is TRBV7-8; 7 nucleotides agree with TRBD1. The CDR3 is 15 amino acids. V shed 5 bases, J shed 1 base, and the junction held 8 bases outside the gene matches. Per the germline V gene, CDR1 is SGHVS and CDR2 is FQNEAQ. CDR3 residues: CASSEGGQPSYEQYF. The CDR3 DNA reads TGTGCCAGCAGCGAAGGGGGACAGCCTTCCTACGAGCAGTACTTC.

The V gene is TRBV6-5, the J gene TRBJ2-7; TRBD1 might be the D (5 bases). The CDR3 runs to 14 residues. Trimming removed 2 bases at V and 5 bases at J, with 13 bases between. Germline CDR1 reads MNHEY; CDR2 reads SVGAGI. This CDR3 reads CASSYVGKQDEQYF. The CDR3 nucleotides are TGTGCCAGCAGTTACGTAGGGAAACAGGACGAGCAGTACTTC.

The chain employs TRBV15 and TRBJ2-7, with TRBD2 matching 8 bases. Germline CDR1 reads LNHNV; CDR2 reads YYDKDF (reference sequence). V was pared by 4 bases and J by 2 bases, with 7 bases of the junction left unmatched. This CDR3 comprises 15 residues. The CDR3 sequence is CATSKTSGTPYEQYF. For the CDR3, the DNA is TGTGCCACCAGCAAAACTAGCGGAACCCCCTACGAGCAGTACTTC.

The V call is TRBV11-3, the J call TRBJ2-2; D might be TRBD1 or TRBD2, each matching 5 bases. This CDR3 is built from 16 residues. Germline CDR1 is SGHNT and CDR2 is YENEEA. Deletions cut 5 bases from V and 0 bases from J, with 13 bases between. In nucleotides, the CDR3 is TGTGCCAGCAGCCACCGGGACCGTGCGAACACCGGGGAGCTGTTTTTT. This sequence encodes CASSHRDRANTGELFF.

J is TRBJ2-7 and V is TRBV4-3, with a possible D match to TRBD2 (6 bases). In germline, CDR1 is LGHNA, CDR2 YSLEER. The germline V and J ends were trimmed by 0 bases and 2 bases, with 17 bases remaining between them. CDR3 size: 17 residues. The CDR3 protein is CASSQDRMGRIAYEQYF. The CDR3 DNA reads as TGCGCCAGCAGCCAAGATAGAATGGGGAGGATAGCCTACGAGCAGTACTTC.

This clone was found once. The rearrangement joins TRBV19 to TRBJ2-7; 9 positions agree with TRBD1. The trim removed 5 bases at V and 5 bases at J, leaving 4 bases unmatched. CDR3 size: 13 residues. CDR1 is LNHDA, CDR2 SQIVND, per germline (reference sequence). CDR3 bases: TGTGCCAGTAGTTTGACAGGGGGGGACGAGCAGTACTTC. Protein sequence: CASSLTGGDEQYF.

CDR3 region: CASSAPGSPPYEQYF. In DNA form, the CDR3 reads TGTGCCAGCAGCGCTCCGGGGTCCCCACCCTACGAGCAGTACTTC. The chain uses TRBV9 and TRBJ2-7; tentative D call: TRBD2 (5 bases). The CDR3 totals 15 residues. The germline CDR1 and CDR2 sequences are SGDLS and YYNGEE. V lost 3 bases and J 2 bases, leaving 15 bases between the germline ends. Full variable domain (outside the CDR3, taken from reference TRBV9 and TRBJ2-7): DSGVTQTPKHLITATGQRVTLRCSPRSGDLSVYWYQQSLDQGLQFLIQYYNGEERAKGNILERFSAQQFPDLHSELNLSSLELGDSALYFCASSAPGSPPYEQYFGPGTRLTVT.

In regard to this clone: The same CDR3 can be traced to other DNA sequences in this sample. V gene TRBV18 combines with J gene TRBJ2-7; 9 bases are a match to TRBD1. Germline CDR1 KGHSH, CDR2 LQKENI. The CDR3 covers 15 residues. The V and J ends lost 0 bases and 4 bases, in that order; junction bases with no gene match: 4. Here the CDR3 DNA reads TGTGCCAGCTCACCACCGGGACAGGGATTATACGAGCAGTACTTC. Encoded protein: CASSPPGQGLYEQYF.

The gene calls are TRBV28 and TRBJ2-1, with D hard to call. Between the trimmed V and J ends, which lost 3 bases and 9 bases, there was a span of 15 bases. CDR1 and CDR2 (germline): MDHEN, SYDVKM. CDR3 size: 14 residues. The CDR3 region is CASSFLLLRGEQFF. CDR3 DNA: TGTGCCAGCAGTTTCTTACTCCTTCGAGGTGAGCAGTTCTTC.

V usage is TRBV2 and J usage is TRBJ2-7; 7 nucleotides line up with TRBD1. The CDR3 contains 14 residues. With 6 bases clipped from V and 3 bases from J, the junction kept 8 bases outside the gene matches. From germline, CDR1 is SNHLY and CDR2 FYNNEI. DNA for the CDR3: TGTGCCAGCAGATGGGACAGACCACTCTACGAGCAGTACTTC. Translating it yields CASRWDRPLYEQYF.

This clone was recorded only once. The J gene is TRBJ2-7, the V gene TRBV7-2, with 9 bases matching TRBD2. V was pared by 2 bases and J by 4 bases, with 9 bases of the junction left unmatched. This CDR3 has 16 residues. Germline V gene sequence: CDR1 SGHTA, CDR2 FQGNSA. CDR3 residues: CASSLRSSGIRYEQYF. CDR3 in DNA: TGTGCCAGCAGCTTAAGGTCTAGCGGGATTAGGTACGAGCAGTACTTC.

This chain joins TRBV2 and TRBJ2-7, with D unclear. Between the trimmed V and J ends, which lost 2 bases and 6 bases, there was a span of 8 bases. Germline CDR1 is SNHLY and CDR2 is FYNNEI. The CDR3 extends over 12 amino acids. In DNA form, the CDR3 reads TGTGCCAGCAGTGAATCTGGCGGCGAGCAGTACTTC. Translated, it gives CASSESGGEQYF.

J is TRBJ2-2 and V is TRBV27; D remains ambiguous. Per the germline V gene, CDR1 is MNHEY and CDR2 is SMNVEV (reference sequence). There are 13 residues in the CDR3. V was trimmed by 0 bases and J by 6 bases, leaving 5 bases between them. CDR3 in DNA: TGTGCCAGCAGTTTATCGGTGGCCGGGGAGCTGTTTTTT. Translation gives CASSLSVAGELFF.

CDR3 coding DNA: TGTGCCAGCAGCGAACAAGGGACAGGAACCTACAATGAGCAGTTCTTC. It encodes CASSEQGTGTYNEQFF. V is TRBV27 and J is TRBJ2-1; the match to TRBD1 covers 8 bases. The CDR3 is 16 amino acids. The ends lost 6 bases at V and 2 bases at J; junction bases unmatched: 9. Germline V gene data show CDR1 as MNHEY and CDR2 as SMNVEV (reference sequence).

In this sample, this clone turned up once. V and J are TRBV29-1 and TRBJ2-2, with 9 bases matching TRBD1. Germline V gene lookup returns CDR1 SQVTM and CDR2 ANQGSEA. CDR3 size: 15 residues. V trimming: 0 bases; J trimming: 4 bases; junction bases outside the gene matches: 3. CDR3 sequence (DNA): TGCAGCGTTGAAGAGCGGGACAGGGCCACCGGGGAGCTGTTTTTT. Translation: CSVEERDRATGELFF.

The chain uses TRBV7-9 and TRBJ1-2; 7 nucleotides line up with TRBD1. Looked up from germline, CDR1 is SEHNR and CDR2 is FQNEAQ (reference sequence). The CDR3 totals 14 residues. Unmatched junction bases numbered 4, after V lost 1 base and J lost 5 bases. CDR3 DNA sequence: TGTGCCAGCAGCTTAGAGGTGACAGGGTATGGCTACACCTTC. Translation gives CASSLEVTGYGYTF.

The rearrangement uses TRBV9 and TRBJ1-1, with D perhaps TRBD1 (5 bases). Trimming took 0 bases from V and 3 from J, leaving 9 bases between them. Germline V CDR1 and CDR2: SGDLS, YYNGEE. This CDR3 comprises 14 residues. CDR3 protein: CASSVGGSHTEAFF. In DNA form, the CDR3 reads TGTGCCAGCAGCGTAGGGGGCAGCCACACTGAAGCTTTCTTT.

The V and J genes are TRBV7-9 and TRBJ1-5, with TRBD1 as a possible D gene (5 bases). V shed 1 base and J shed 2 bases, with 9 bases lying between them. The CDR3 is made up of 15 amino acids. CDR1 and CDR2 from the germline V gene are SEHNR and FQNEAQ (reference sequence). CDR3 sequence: CASSLGPGRNQPQHF. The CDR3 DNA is TGTGCCAGCAGCTTAGGCCCAGGGCGCAATCAGCCCCAGCATTTT. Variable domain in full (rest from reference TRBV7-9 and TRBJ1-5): DTGVSQNPRHKITKRGQNVTFRCDPISEHNRLYWYRQTLGQGPEFLTYFQNEAQLEKSRLLSDRFSAERPKGSFSTLEIQRTEQGDSAMYLCASSLGPGRNQPQHFGDGTRLSIL.

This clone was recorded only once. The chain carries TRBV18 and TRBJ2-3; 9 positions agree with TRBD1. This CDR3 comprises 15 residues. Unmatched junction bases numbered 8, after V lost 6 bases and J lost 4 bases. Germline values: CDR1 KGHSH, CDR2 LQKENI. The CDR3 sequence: CASSPGTGLADTQYF. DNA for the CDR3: TGTGCCAGCTCCCCCGGGACAGGGCTCGCAGATACGCAGTATTTT. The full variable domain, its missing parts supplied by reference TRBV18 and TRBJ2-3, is NAGVMQNPRHLVRRRGQEARLRCSPMKGHSHVYWYRQLPEEGLKFMVYLQKENIIDESGMPKERFSAEFPKEGPSILRIQQVVRGDSAAYFCASSPGTGLADTQYFGPGTRLTVL.

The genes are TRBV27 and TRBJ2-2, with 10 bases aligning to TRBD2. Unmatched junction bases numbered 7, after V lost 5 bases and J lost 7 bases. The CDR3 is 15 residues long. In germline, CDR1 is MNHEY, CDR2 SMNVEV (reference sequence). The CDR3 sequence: CASSALAGVIGELFF. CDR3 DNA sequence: TGTGCCAGCAGTGCGCTAGCGGGAGTGATCGGGGAGCTGTTTTTT.

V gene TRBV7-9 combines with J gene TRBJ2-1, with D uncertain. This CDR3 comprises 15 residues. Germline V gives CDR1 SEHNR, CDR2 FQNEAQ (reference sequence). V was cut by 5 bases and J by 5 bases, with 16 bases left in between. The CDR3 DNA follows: TGTGCCAGCAGCCCCGAGGTTGCGGTCAACAATGAGCAGTTCTTC. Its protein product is CASSPEVAVNNEQFF.

The CDR3 nucleotides read TGTGCCAGCCGTCATACAGGAACTAGTGGTTGGTACGAGCAGTACTTC. Translating gives CASRHTGTSGWYEQYF. This sequence joins TRBV27 and TRBJ2-7; D may be TRBD1 or TRBD2 (5 bases each). V lost 8 bases, J lost 4 bases, and 24 bases lay in between. From germline, CDR1 is MNHEY and CDR2 SMNVEV (reference sequence). The CDR3 has 16 amino acids.

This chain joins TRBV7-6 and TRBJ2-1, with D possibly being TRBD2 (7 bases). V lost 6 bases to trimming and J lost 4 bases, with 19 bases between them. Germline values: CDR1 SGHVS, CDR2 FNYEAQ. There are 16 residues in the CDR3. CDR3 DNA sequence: TGTGCCAGCAGAAGAACGGGGGGCGGGGCGTACAATGAGCAGTTCTTC. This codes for CASRRTGGGAYNEQFF.

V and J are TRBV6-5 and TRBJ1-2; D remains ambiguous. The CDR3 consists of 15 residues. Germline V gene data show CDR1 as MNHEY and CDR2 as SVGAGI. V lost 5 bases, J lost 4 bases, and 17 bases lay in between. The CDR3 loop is CASSTGRMLGYGYTF. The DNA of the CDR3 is TGTGCCAGCAGTACCGGACGTATGCTGGGCTATGGCTACACCTTC.

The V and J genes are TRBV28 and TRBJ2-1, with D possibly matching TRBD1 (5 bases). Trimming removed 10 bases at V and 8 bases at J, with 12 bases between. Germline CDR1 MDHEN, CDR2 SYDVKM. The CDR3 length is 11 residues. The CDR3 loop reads CATAGNDEQFF. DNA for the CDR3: TGTGCCACCGCAGGGAACGATGAGCAGTTCTTC.

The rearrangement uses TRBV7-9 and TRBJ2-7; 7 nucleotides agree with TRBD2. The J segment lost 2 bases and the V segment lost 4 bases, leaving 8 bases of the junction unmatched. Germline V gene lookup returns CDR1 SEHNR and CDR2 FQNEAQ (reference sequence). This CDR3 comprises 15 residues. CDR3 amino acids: CASSSRGGSAYEQYF. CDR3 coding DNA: TGTGCCAGCAGCTCCCGCGGCGGGAGTGCCTACGAGCAGTACTTC.